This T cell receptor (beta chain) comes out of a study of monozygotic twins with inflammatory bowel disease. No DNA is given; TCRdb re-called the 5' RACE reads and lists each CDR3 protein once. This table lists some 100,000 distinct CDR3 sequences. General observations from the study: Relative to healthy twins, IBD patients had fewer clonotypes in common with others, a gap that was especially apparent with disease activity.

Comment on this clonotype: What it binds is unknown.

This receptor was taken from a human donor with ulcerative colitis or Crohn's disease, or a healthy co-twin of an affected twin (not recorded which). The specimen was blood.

CDR3 amino acids: CASTVGPGRAGANVLTF. The V and J genes are TRBV5-1 and TRBJ2-6; no DNA is available, so the TRBD1 call from TCRdb remains unchecked. The CDR3 length is 17 residues. Germline CDR1 is SGHRS and CDR2 is YFSETQ.